The sequence of this TCR beta chain was determined in a study of T cell changes during pregnancy in multiple sclerosis. TCRdb's table, derived via immunoSEQ multiplex PCR, lists solely in-frame clones and lacks some. The table records approximately 37,000 clones, around nine tenths of them present only once. V dropped 0 bases and J dropped 0 bases, with 10 bases sitting between them. Germline V gene sequence: CDR1 SGHRS, CDR2 YFSETQ. The CDR3 runs to 16 residues. The sequences come from CD4+ T cells from peripheral blood mononuclear cells, collected in the third trimester of pregnancy. The receptor comes from a female donor in good health, enrolled as a control in a pregnancy study. The chain couples TRBV5-1 to TRBJ1-3; D gene ambiguous. CDR3 sequence reads: CASSLDLFSSGNTIYF. CDR3 nucleotide sequence: TGCGCCAGCAGCTTGGATCTCTTTAGCTCTGGAAACACCATATATTTT.